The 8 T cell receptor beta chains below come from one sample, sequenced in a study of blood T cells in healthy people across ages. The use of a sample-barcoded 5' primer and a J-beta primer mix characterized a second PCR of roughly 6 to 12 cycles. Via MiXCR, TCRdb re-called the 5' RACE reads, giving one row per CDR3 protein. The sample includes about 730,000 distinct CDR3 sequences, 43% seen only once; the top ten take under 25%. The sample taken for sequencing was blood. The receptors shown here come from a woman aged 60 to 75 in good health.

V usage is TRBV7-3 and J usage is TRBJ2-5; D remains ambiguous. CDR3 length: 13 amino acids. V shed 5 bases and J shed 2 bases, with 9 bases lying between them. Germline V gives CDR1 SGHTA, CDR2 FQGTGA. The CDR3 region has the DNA TGTGCCAGCAGCCCTGGAATGCAAGAGACCCAGTACTTC. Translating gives CASSPGMQETQYF.

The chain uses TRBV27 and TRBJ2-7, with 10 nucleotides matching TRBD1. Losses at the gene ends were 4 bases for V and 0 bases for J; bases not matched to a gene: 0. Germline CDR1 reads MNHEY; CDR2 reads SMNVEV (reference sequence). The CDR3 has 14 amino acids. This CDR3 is CASSWDRGSYEQYF. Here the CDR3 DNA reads TGTGCCAGCAGTTGGGACAGGGGCTCCTACGAGCAGTACTTC.

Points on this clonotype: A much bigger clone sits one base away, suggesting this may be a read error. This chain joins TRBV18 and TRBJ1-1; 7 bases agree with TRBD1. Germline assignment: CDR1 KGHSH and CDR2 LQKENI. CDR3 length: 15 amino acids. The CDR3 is CASSPGTERNTGAFF. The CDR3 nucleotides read TGTGCCAGCTCACCGGGGACAGAAAGGAACACTGGAGCTTTCTTT.

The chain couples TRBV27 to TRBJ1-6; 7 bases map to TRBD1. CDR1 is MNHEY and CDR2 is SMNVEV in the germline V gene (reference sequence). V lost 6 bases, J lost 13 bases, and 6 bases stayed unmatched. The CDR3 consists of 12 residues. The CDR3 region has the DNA TGTGCCAGCAGCGCCCGGGACAGCCCCCTCCACTTT. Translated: CASSARDSPLHF.

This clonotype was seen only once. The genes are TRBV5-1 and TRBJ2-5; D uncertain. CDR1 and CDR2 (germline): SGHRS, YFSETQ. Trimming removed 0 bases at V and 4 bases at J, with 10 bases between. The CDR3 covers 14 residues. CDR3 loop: CASSLVARSETQYF. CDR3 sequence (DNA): TGCGCCAGCAGCTTGGTGGCTAGGTCAGAGACCCAGTACTTC. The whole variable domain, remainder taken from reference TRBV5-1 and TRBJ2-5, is KAGVTQTPRYLIKTRGQQVTLSCSPISGHRSVSWYQQTPGQGLQFLFEYFSETQRNKGNFPGRFSGRQFSNSRSEMNVSTLELGDSALYLCASSLVARSETQYFGPGTRLLVL.

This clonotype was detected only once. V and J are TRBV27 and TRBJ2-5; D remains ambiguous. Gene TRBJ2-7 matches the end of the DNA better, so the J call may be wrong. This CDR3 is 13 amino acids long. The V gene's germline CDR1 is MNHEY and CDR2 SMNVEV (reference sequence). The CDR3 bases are TGTGCCAGCAGTTTCGGCCCGGGCTACGAGCAGTACTTC. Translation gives CASSFGPGYEQYF.

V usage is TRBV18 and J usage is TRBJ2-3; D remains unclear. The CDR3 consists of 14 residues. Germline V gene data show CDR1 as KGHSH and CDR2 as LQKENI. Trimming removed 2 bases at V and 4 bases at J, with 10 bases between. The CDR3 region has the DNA TGTGCCAGCTCACCAGGCTCACCTCCAGATACGCAGTATTTT. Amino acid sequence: CASSPGSPPDTQYF.

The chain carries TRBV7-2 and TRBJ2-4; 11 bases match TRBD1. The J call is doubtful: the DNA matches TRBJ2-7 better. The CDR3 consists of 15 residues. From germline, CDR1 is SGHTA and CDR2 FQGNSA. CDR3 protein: CASSRTGGRPHEQYF. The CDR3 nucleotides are TGTGCCAGCAGCCGGACAGGGGGCAGACCGCACGAGCAGTACTTC.